Detailed here is one T cell receptor (beta chain). The target of this receptor is not known. There are no base qualities to consult, and no much larger clone falls within one base. The sample comes from a study of T cell responses to AZD1222 COVID-19 vaccine (dated by TCRdb to 2020 to 2022). With respect to the entire study: A total of over 230 trial participants underwent TCR sequencing, of whom more than 200 had received two doses of AZD1222 and 26 had received two doses of the MenACWY control vaccine. Trial participants were enrolled by age into subgroups of 18-55, 56-69 and 70-plus years, and about 150, 27 and 61 TCR-sequenced participants, respectively, were included in these subgroups. Overall study outcomes, separate from this receptor: The vaccine-associated CD4 TCRs covered the entire spike protein, and the dominant responses fell in regions 160-218 and 743-854. No day 14 peak-response samples were available, so repertoires were characterized only after the peak T cell response. In the small 56-69-year group, the increase in depth fell short of significance, most likely because of low power. Epitopes outside the regions mutated in the B.1.351 and B.1.1.7 variants were reportedly recognized by nearly half of the unique spike-specific TCRs. After two AZD1222 doses, both the breadth and the depth of spike-specific TCRs were significantly higher than at day 0 and than in MenACWY recipients. Participants were mostly white British and included more females than males, and it was suggested by the authors that clonal diversity may have been underestimated. Conclusions about previously exposed vaccinees were limited because only a handful of AZD1222 recipients were SARS-CoV-2 seropositive at baseline.

The germline V gene supplies CDR1 SGHDN and CDR2 FVKESK. Including cysteine and phenylalanine, the CDR3 has 13 amino acids. Only the CDR3 portion is preserved as DNA: 39 bases, with reading frame beginning at the first base. For this chain, trimming is 5 bases at the V end and 7 bases at the J end, and the number of junction bases without a gene match is 7. The CDR3 regions of human TCRbeta chains were subjected to immunosequencing. Turning to the authors' computational methods: Repertoire TCRs were matched against a reference library of SARS-CoV-2-specific TCRs generated with the MIRA antigen-specificity platform. Breadth was defined as the fraction of unique TCRs that were SARS-CoV-2-associated, and depth was defined as the fraction of total T cells that were SARS-CoV-2-associated. Using the MIRA data, each spike-specific TCR was mapped to the spike region that the TCR reacts to and placed in a CD4 or CD8 class. Log10-transformed breadth and depth values were compared by one-way ANOVA with Sidak's multiple comparisons tests. TCRdb took over this immuneACCESS table, retaining in-frame rearrangements with V and J assigned. Such tables are incomplete; in checked studies, under half of the missing clones stem from an unresolved V gene, and the remainder is unexplained. The DNA was the basis for D and trimming; V, J and clone size are from that table. The sample has approximately 150,000 clones on record, 85% to 95% of them singletons. The top ten clonotypes cover 9.3% of the sample.

The time point label corresponds to: about 28 days (+/-7) after the second vaccine dose. AZD1222 recipients given second doses at about 4 weeks or at about 12 weeks were pooled, since spike-specific TCR depth and breadth were not found to differ between the two schedules. Vaccinee samples were obtained from the UK trials COV001 and COV002, which included a single-blind randomized controlled phase 2/3 trial of AZD1222 (ChAdOx1 nCoV-19) in healthy adults. For TCRbeta chain sequencing, PBMC samples were collected from trial participants at day 0 and at day 28 after the second dose. The chain couples TRBV14 to TRBJ1-2; TRBD1 aligns with 7 central bases. The source of this sequence is an adult who received the AZD1222 COVID-19 vaccine. The sample was peripheral blood, taken 28 days after the second AZD1222 dose. For the CDR3, the sequence is CASSGRGALGYTF. The nucleotide sequence reads as follows: TGTGCCAGCAGCGGCAGGGGGGCGCTTGGCTACACCTTC.